These 10 T cell receptor beta chains originate from one sample sequenced in a study of CXCR3-negative and CXCR3-positive naive CD8 T cells. cDNA libraries for TRB were generated by 5' RACE incorporating UMI labels. TCRdb re-called the 5' RACE reads and catalogs CDR3 proteins one per entry, DNA excluded. Its table lists some 61,000 distinct CDR3 sequences. The sample consisted of naive CXCR3- CD8+ T cells from blood. As to subset: CD45RO-CCR7+CD27+CD95- naive CD8+ T cells lacking CXCR3 (TNR3-). The receptor source for this set is a human donor in good health. Some clones in this sample may be carry-over from other donors' samples.

The chain combines TRBV29-1 with TRBJ2-7. This CDR3 contains 12 residues. The germline CDR1 and CDR2 sequences are SQVTM and ANQGSEA. CDR3 residues: CSVVSSSYEQYF.

J is TRBJ2-1 and V is TRBV29-1; TCRdb's D call of TRBD1 is untestable without DNA. This CDR3 contains 15 residues. Germline V gene lookup returns CDR1 SQVTM and CDR2 ANQGSEA. The CDR3 sequence is CSVEGRESSYNEQFF.

The chain joins TRBV7-2 to TRBJ2-3. The CDR3 extends over 12 amino acids. The germline V gene encodes CDR1 SGHTA and CDR2 FQGNSA. CDR3 sequence reads: CASSSPPDTQYF. The variable domain in full, completed from reference TRBV7-2 and TRBJ2-3, reads GAGVSQSPSNKVTEKGKDVELRCDPISGHTALYWYRQSLGQGLEFLIYFQGNSAPDKSGLPSDRFSAERTGGSVSTLTIQRTQQEDSAVYLCASSSPPDTQYFGPGTRLTVL.

The rearrangement joins TRBV20-1 to TRBJ1-1. CDR1 and CDR2 from the germline V gene are DFQATT and SNEGSKA (reference sequence). The CDR3 has 15 residues. This chain's CDR3 is CSAIGGEGVFTEAFF.

The chain employs TRBV6-5 and TRBJ2-2; the TRBD1 assignment by TCRdb is unverifiable without DNA. Germline values: CDR1 MNHEY, CDR2 SVGAGI. The CDR3 contains 12 residues. CDR3 region: CASSRDTGELFF.

The CDR3 region is CASEERGLPYEQYF. The chain combines TRBV6-1 with TRBJ2-7; TCRdb's D call of TRBD2 is untestable without DNA. Germline V lookup: CDR1 MNHNS, CDR2 SASEGT. This CDR3 region has 14 residues.

This chain links TRBV20-1 with TRBJ2-1; TCRdb gives TRBD2 as the D gene, but with no DNA this cannot be confirmed. Germline lookup yields CDR1 DFQATT and CDR2 SNEGSKA (reference sequence). This CDR3 comprises 17 residues. The CDR3 here is CSATGGFSGVFYNEQFF.

The J gene is TRBJ2-7, the V gene TRBV28; TCRdb designates TRBD2, a call that cannot be tested without DNA. Germline lookup yields CDR1 MDHEN and CDR2 SYDVKM. The length of the CDR3 is 15 residues. CDR3 protein: CASSPRGPLSYEQYF.

This chain uses TRBV20-1 with TRBJ2-1; TCRdb's D gene call, TRBD1, goes unchecked for lack of DNA. Germline V lookup: CDR1 DFQATT, CDR2 SNEGSKA (reference sequence). The CDR3 runs 13 residues. CDR3 residues: CSAPLRGYNEQFF.

The CDR3 sequence is CSARWTGHSYEQYF. This rearrangement joins TRBV20-1 to TRBJ2-7; absent DNA, TCRdb's TRBD1 call cannot be checked. The CDR3 loop spans 14 amino acids. The germline gives CDR1 DFQATT, CDR2 SNEGSKA (reference sequence).